What follows is one TCR beta chain and its context. Its antigen is still unknown. Nothing much larger sits one base from this clone, and base qualities are not available. One collaborating source in Seattle enrolled patients during active infection and followed them longitudinally through the course of disease. Each collaborating institution followed its own protocols to collect whole blood in K2EDTA tubes. Collaborator samples were shipped for TCRbeta analysis as frozen whole blood, isolated PBMCs, or DNA extracted from either sample type. The source of the sample is a study of blood T cell repertoires in COVID-19 (TCRdb year 2020). At the level of the whole study: Collaborator samples came from the United States, Italy and Spain and covered acute and convalescent phases of COVID-19. The repertoires were released in a freely available public database meant as a resource for research on the immune response to SARS-CoV-2. Sample metadata almost always included a de-identified subject ID, COVID-19 status, age in years and sex. The material from the prospective study consisted of cDNA or gDNA derived from T cells, B-cell-depleted T cells, or PBMCs. The samples were drawn from two sources: the first 160 participants of the ongoing ImmuneRACE study, and 950 to 1,500 subjects contributed by 6 global collaborators. Where available, HLA class I and class II types were obtained from metadata supplied by the sample provider rather than from assay-based typing. The dataset comprised deeply sampled blood TCRbeta repertoires from subjects exposed to, actively infected with, or recovered from COVID-19. Points the paper makes about the study in general: How much clinical and demographic metadata was included differed by source and by participant, and the metadata was provided uncurated.

CDR1 and CDR2, looked up from the germline V gene (reference sequence), are SEHNR and FQNEAQ. The CDR3 has 14 amino acids, counting the end cysteine and phenylalanine. Here the CDR3 DNA is all that survives: 42 bases in frame from base 1. Trimming takes 1 base from V and 4 bases from J, and the germline ends sit 10 bases apart. The immunoSEQ Assay, a bias-controlled multiplex PCR, was used to amplify TCRbeta CDR3 regions from genomic DNA. Under the source paper's analysis protocol: The number of nucleated cells in each sample was estimated by amplification of reference gene primers within the assay. Sequence reads were collapsed and filtered to measure the absolute abundance of every unique TCRbeta CDR3 rearrangement. For each sample, productive Simpson clonality was calculated as the square root of Simpson's diversity index over productive rearrangements. TCRdb took over this immuneACCESS table, retaining in-frame rearrangements with V and J assigned. Such tables are incomplete; in checked studies, under half of the missing clones stem from an unresolved V gene, and the remainder is unexplained. V, J and clone size are those of that table, while D and trimming were read from the DNA. The sample contains some 290,000 clones, almost 90% of them found a single time. The ten most abundant clones make up 2.5% to 3.5% of the sample.

The chain joins TRBV7-9 to TRBJ1-2; no D gene is confidently identified. The source is a young woman with COVID-19, enrolled during active disease. Sequencing was performed on peripheral blood. The CDR3 reads CASSLGIASYGYTF. Here is the DNA: TGTGCCAGCAGCTTAGGGATAGCCTCCTATGGCTACACCTTC. Reference TRBV7-9 and TRBJ1-2 proteins supply the regions before and after the CDR3; the full variable domain is: DTGVSQNPRHKITKRGQNVTFRCDPISEHNRLYWYRQTLGQGPEFLTYFQNEAQLEKSRLLSDRFSAERPKGSFSTLEIQRTEQGDSAMYLCASSLGIASYGYTFGSGTRLTVV.